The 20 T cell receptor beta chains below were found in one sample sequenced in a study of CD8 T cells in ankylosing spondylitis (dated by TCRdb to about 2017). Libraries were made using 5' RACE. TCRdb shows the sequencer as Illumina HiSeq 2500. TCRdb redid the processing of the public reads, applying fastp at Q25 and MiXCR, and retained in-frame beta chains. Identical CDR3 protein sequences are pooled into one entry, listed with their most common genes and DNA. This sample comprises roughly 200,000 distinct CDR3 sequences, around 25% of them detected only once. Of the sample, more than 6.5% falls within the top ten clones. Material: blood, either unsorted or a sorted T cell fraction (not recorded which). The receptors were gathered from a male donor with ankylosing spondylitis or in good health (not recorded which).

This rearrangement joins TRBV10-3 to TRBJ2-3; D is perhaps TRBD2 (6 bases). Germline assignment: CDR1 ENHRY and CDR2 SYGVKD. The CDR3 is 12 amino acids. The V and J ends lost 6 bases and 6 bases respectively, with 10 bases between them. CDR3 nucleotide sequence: TGTGCCATCAGGGACGGGAGTGATACGCAGTATTTT. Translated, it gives CAIRDGSDTQYF.

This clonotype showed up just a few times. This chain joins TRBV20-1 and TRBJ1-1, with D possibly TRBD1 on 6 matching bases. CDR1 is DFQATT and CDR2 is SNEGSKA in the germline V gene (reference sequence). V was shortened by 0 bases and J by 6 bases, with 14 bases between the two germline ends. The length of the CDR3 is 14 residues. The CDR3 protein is CSARDRGVDAEAFF. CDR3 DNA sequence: TGCAGTGCTAGAGACAGGGGAGTGGATGCTGAAGCTTTCTTT.

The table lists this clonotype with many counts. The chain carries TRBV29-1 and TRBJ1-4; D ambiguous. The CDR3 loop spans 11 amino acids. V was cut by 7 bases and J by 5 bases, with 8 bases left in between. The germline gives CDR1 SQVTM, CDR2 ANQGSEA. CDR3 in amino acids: CSGVNNEKLFF. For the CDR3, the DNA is TGCAGCGGGGTCAACAATGAAAAACTGTTTTTT.

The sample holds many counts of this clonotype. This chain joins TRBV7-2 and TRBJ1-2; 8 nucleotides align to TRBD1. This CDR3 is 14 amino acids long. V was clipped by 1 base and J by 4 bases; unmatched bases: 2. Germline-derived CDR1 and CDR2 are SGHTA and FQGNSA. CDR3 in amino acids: CASSLDQGAYGYTF. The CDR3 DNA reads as TGTGCCAGCAGCTTAGATCAGGGGGCCTATGGCTACACCTTC.

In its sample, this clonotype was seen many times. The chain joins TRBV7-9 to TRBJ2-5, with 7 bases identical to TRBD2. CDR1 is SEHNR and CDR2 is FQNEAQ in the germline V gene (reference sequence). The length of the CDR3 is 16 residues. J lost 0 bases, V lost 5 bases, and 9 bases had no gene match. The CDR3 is CASSQGTTKYQETQYF. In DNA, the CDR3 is TGTGCCAGCAGCCAAGGGACTACTAAGTACCAAGAGACCCAGTACTTC.

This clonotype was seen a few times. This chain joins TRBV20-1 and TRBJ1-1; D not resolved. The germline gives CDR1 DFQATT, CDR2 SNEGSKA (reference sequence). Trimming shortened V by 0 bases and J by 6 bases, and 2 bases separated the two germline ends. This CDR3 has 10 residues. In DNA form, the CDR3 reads TGCAGTGCTAGAGATGCTGAAGCTTTCTTT. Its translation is CSARDAEAFF.

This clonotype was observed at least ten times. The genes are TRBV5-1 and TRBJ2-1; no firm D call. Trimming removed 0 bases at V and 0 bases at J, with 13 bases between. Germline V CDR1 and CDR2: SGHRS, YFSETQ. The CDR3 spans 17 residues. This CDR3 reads CASSLVTHPSSYNEQFF. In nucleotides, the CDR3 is TGCGCCAGCAGCTTGGTTACCCATCCAAGCTCCTACAATGAGCAGTTCTTC.

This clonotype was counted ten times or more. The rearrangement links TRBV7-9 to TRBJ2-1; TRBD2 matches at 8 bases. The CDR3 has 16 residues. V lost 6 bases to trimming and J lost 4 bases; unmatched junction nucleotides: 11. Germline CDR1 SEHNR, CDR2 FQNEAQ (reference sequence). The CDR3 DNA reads TGTGCCAGCAGACCTAACACTAGCGGACCTTACAATGAGCAGTTCTTC. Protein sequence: CASRPNTSGPYNEQFF.

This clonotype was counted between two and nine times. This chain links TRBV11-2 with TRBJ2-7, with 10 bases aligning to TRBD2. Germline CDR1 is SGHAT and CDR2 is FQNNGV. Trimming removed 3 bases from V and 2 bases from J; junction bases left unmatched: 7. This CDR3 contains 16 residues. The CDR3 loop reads CASSLSLLAGAYEQYF. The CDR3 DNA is TGTGCCAGCAGCTTGTCCCTTCTAGCGGGAGCCTACGAGCAGTACTTC.

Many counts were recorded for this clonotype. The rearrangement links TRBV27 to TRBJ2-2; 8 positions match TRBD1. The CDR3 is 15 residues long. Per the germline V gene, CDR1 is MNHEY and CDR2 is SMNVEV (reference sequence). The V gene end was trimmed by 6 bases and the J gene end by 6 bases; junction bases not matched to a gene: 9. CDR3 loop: CASRIRDRIPGELFF. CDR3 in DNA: TGTGCCAGCAGGATCCGGGACAGGATTCCCGGGGAGCTGTTTTTT.

CDR3 loop: CSATGGGGQPQHF. CDR3 nucleotide sequence: TGCAGTGCTACCGGGGGGGGTGGACAGCCCCAGCATTTT. This rearrangement joins TRBV20-1 to TRBJ1-5; TRBD1 is a possible D gene (5 bases). V was trimmed by 4 bases and J by 7 bases, leaving 14 bases between them. This CDR3 is built from 13 residues. Per the germline V gene, CDR1 is DFQATT and CDR2 is SNEGSKA (reference sequence).

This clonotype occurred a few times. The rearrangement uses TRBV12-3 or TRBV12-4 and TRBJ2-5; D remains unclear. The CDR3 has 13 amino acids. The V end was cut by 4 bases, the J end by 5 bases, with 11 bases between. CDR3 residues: CASSSWGEETQYF. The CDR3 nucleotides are TGTGCCAGCAGTTCTTGGGGTGAGGAGACCCAGTACTTC.

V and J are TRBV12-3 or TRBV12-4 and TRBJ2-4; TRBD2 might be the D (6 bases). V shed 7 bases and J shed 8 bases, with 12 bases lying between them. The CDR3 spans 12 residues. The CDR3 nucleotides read TGTGCCAGCAAGCCCTCGGGGGACATTCAGTACTTC. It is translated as CASKPSGDIQYF.

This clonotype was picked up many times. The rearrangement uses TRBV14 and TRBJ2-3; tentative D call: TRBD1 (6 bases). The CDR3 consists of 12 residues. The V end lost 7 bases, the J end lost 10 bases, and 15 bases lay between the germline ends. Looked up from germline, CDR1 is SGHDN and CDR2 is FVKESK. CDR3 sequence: CASTTSGVAQYF. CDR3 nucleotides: TGTGCCAGCACCACGTCAGGGGTAGCGCAGTATTTT.

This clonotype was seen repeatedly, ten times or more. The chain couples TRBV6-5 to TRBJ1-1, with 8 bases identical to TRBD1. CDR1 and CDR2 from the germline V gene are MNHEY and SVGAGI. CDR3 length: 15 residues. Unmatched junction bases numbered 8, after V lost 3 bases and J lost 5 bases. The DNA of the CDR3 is TGTGCCAGCAGTTATCCGGGACAGGTCGTTACTGAAGCTTTCTTT. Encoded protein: CASSYPGQVVTEAFF.

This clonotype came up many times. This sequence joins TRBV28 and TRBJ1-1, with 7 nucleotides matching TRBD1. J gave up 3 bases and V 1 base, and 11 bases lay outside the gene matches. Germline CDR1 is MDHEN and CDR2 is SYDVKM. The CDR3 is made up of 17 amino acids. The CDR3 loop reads CASSLFRDRVTDTEAFF. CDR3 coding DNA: TGTGCCAGCAGTTTATTCCGGGACAGAGTAACCGACACTGAAGCTTTCTTT.

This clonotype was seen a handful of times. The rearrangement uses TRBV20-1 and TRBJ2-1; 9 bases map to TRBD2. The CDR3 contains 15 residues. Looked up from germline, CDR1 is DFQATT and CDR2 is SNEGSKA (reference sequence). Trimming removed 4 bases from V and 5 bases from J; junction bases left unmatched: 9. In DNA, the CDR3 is TGCAGTGCTATCGGCGGGGCGGGAGGGCACAATGAGCAGTTCTTC. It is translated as CSAIGGAGGHNEQFF.

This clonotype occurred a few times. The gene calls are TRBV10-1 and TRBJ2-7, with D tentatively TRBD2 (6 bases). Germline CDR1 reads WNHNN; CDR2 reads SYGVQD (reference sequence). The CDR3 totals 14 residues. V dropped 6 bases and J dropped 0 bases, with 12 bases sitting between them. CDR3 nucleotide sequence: TGCGCCAGCAGGGGGAGGATGAGCTCCTACGAGCAGTACTTC. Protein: CASRGRMSSYEQYF.

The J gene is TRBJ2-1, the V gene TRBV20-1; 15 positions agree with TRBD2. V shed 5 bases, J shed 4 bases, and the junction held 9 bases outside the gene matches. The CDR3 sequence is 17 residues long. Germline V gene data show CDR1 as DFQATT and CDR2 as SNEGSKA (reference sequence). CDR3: CSALGLAGGPGYNEQFF. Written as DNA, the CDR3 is TGCAGTGCTCTCGGACTAGCGGGAGGGCCGGGATACAATGAGCAGTTCTTC.

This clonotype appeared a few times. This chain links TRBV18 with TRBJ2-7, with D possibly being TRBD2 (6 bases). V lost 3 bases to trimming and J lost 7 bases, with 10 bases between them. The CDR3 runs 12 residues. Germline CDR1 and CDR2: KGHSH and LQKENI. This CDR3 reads CASSPGLMEQYF. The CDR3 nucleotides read TGTGCCAGCTCACCTGGACTAATGGAGCAGTACTTC.